This T cell receptor (beta chain) emerged from a study of CD8+ T cells in alopecia areata. Treatment given: oral pan-JAK inhibitor, 5-10 mg twice daily. Study-level results: The study found that many expanded lesional clones persisted in scalp and blood during tofacitinib.

As for this clone: Its cognate antigen is unknown.

The CDR3 sequence is 12 residues long. Germline loops: CDR1 SGHRS, CDR2 YFSETQ. The V gene lost 7 bases and the J gene lost 4 bases, with 11 bases spanning the gap. Investigators isolated RNA and reverse transcribed it into cDNA to act as the sequencing template. Produced via immunoSEQ multiplex PCR; TCRdb's table is partial and in-frame only. The repertoire consists of some 200,000 clones, with about 60% occurring once and the leading ten covering around 12%. The receptor was derived from a human donor with alopecia areata. Sequenced here: CD8+ T cells sorted from blood, sampled at week 24, from a patient treated with tofacitinib. The chain employs TRBV5-1 and TRBJ1-1; tentatively, D is TRBD1 (5 bases). The CDR3 protein is CASQGVGTEAFF. The CDR3 nucleotides are TGCGCCAGCCAAGGGGTGGGCACTGAAGCTTTCTTT.